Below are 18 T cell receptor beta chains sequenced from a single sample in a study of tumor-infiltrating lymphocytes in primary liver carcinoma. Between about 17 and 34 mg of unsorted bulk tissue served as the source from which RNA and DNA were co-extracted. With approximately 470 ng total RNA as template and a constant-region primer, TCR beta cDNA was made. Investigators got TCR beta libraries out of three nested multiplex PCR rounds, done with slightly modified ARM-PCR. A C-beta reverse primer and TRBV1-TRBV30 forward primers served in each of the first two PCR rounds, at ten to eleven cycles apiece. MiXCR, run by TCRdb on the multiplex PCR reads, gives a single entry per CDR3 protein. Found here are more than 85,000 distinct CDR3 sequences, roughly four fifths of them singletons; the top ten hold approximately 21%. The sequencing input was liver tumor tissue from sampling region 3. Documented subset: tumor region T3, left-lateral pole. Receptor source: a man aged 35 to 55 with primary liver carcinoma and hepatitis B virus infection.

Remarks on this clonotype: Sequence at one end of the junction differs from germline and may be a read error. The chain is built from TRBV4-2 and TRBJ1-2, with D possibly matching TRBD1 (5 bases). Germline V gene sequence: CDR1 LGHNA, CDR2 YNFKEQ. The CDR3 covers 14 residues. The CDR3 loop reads CASSQDRTGRGYTF. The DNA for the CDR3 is TGTGCCAGCAGTCAAGATCGAACAGGCCGGGGCTACACCTTC.

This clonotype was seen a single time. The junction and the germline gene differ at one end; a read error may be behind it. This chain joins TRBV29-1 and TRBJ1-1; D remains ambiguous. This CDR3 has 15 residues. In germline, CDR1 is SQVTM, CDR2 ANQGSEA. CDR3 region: CSGSEGWGMYTEAFF. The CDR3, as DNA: TGCAGCGGGTCAGAGGGCTGGGGAATGTACACAGAAGCTTTCTTT.

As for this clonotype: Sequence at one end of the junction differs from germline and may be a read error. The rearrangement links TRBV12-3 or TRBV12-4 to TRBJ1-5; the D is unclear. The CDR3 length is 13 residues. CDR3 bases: TGCCCCAGCAGTTTAACCCGGGATCAGCCCCAGCATTTT. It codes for CPSSLTRDQPQHF.

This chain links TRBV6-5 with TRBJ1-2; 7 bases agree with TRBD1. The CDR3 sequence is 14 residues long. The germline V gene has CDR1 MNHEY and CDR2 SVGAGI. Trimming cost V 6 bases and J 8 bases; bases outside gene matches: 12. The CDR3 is CASRPGTVELGYTF. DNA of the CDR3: TGTGCCAGCAGACCCGGGACAGTTGAGTTGGGCTACACCTTC.

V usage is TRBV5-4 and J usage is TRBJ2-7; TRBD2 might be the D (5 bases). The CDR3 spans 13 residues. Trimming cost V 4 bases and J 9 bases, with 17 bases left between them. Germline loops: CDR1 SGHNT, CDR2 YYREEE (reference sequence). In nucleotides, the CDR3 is TGTGCCAGCAGCCCTAACGAGAGGGATAGGCAGTACTTC. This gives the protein CASSPNERDRQYF.

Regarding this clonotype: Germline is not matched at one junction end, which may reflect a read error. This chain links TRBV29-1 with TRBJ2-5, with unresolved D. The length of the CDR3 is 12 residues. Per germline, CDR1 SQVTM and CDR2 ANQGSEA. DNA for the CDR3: TGCTGCGTTCCAGTGGGCGTGAAGACCCAGTACTTC. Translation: CCVPVGVKTQYF.

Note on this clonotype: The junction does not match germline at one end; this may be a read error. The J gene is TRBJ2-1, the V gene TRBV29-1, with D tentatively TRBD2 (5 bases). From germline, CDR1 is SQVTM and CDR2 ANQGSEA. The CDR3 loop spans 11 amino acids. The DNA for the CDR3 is TGCAGCGTTGAAGCCATCGGGGTTATAAGGTTC. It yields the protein CSVEAIGVIRF.

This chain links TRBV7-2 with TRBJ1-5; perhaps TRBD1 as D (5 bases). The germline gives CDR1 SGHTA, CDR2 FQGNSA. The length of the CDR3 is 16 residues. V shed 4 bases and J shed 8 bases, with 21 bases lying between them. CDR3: CASSSTGGTLREPQHF. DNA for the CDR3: TGTGCCAGCAGCTCAACGGGGGGGACCCTTCGAGAGCCCCAGCATTTT.

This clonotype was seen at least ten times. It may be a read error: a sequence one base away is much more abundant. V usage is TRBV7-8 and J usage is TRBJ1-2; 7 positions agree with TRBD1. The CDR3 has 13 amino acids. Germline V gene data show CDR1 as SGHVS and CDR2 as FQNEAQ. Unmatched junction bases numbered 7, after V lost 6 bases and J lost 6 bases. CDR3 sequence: CASSPTGVHGYTF. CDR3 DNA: TGTGCCAGCAGTCCAACAGGGGTCCATGGCTACACCTTC.

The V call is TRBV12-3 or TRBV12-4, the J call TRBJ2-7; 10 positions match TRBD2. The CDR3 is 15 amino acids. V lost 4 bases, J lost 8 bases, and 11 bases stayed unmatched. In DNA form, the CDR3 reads TGTGCCAGCAGTTCCGGGACTAGCGCTGGTTACAAGCAGTACTTC. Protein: CASSSGTSAGYKQYF.

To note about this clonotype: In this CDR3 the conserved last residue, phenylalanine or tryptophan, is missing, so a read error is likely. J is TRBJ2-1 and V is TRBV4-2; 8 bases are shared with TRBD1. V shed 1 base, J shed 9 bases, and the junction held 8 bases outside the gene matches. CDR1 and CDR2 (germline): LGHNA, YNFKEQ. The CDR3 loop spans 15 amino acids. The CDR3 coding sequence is TGTGCCAGCAGCCAAGGTTTCGGACAGGGAATTGAGCAGTTCCTC. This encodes CASSQGFGQGIEQFL.

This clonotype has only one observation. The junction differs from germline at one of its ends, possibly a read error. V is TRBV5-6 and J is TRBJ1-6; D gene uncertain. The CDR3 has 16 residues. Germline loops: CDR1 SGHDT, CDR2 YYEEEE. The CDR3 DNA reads TGTGCCAGTTTCGGCAGGTCGAGCTCCTATAATCCACCCCTCCACTTT. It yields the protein CASFGRSSSYNPPLHF. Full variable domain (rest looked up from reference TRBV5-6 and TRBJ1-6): DAGVTQSPTHLIKTRGQQVTLRCSPKSGHDTVSWYQQALGQGPQFIFQYYEEEERQRGNFPDRFSGHQFPNYSSELNVNALLLGDSALYLCASFGRSSSYNPPLHFGNGTRLTVT.

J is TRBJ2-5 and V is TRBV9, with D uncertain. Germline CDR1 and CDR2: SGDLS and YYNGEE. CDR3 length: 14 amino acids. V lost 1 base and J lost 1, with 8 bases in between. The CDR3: CASSVSPSQETQYF. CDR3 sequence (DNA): TGTGCCAGCAGCGTATCCCCCAGCCAAGAGACCCAGTACTTC.

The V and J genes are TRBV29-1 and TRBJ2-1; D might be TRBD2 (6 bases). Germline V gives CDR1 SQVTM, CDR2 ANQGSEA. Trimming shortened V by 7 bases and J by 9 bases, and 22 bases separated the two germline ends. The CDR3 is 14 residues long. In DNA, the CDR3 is TGCAGCGGGCAAGGACTATCGGGAGTATGTGAGCAGTTCTTC. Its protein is CSGQGLSGVCEQFF.

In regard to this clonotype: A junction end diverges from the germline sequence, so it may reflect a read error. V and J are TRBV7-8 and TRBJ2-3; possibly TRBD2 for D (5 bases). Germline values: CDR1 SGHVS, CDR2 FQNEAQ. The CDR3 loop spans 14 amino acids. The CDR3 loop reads CGSSPARRADMQYF. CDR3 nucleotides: TGTGGCAGCAGCCCTGCCAGGCGGGCAGATATGCAATATTTT.

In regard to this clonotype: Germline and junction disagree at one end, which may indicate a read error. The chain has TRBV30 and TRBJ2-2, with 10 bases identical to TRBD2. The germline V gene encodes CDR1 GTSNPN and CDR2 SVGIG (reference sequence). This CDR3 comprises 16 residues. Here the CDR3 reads CAWSAFGTSEPRELYF. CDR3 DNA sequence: TGTGCCTGGAGTGCCTTTGGGACTAGCGAGCCCCGGGAGCTGTATTTT.

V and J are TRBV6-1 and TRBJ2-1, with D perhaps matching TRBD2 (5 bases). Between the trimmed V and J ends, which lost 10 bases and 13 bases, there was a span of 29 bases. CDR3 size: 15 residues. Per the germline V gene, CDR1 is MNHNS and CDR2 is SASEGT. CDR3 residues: CAITLKRHTYNKQFF. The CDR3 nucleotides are TGTGCCATCACCCTGAAGCGGCACACCTACAATAAACAGTTCTTC.

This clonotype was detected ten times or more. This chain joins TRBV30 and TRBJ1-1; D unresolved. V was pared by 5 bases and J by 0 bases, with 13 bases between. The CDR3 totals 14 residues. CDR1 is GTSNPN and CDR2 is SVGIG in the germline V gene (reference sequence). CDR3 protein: CAWGAATVNTEAFF. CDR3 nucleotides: TGTGCCTGGGGTGCCGCTACGGTGAACACTGAAGCTTTCTTT.